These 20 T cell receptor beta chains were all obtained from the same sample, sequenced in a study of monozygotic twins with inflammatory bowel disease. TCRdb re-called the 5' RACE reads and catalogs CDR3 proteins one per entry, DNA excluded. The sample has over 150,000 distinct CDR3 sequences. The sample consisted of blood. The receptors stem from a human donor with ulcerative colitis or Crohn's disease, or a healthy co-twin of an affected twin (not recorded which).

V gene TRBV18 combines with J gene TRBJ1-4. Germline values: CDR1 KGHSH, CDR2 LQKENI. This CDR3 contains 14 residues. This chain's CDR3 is CASSPLATNEKLFF. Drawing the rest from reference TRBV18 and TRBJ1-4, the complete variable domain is NAGVMQNPRHLVRRRGQEARLRCSPMKGHSHVYWYRQLPEEGLKFMVYLQKENIIDESGMPKERFSAEFPKEGPSILRIQQVVRGDSAAYFCASSPLATNEKLFFGSGTQLSVL.

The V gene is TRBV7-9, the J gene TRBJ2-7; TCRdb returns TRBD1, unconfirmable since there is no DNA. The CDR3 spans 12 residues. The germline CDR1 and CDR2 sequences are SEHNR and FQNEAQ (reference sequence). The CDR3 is CASSYPPGQWIF. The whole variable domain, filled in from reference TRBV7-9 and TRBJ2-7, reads DTGVSQNPRHKITKRGQNVTFRCDPISEHNRLYWYRQTLGQGPEFLTYFQNEAQLEKSRLLSDRFSAERPKGSFSTLEIQRTEQGDSAMYLCASSYPPGQWIFGPGTRLTVT.

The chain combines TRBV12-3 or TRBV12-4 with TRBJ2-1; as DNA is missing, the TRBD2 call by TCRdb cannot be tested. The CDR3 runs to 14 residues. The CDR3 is CASSFTAGINEQFF.

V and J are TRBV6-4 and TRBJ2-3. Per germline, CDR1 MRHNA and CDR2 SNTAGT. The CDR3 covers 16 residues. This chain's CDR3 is CASSDSMTGGTDTQYF.

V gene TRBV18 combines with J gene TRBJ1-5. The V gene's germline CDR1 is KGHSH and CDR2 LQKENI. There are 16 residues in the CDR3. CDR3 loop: CASSPAKGYSNQPQHF.

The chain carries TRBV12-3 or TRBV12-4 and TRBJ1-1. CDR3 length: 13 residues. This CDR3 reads CASSFMYLGEAFF.

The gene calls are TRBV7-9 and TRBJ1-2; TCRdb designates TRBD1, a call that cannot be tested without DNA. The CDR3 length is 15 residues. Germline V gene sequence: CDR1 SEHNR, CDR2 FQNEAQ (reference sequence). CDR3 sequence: CASSPDRGLPGGYTF.

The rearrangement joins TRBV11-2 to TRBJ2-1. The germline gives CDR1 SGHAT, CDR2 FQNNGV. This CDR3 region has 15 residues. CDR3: CASSFVGGSYNEQFF. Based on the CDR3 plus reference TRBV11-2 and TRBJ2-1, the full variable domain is EAGVAQSPRYKIIEKRQSVAFWCNPISGHATLYWYQQILGQGPKLLIQFQNNGVVDDSQLPKDRFSAERLKGVDSTLKIQPAKLEDSAVYLCASSFVGGSYNEQFFGPGTRLTVL.

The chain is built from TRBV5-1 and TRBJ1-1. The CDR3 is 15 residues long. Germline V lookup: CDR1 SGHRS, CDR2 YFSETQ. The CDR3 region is CASTPHILGNAEAFF.

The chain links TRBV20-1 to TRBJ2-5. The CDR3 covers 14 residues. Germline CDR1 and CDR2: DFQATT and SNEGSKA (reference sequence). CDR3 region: CSARDGVTQETQYF.

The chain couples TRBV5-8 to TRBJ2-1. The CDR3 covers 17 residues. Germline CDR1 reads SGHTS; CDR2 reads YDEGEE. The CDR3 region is CASSLLLSSFSYNEQFF. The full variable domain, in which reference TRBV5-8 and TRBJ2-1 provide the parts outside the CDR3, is EAGVTQSPTHLIKTRGQQATLRCSPISGHTSVYWYQQALGLGLQFLLWYDEGEERNRGNFPPRFSGRQFPNYSSELNVNALELEDSALYLCASSLLLSSFSYNEQFFGPGTRLTVL.

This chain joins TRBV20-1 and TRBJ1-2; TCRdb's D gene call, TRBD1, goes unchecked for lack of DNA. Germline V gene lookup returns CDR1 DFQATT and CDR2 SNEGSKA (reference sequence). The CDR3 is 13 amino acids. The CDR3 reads CSARDRGRDGYTF.

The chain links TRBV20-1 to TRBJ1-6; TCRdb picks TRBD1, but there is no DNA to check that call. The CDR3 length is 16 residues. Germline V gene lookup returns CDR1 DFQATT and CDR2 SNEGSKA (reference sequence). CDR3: CSATPGVSSYNSPLHF.

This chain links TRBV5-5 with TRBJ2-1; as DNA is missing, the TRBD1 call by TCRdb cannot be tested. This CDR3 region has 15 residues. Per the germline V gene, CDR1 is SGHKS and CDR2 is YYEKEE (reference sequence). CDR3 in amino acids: CASSLDRGTYNEQFF. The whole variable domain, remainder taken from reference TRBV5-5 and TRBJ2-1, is DAGVTQSPTHLIKTRGQQVTLRCSPISGHKSVSWYQQVLGQGPQFIFQYYEKEERGRGNFPDRFSARQFPNYSSELNVNALLLGDSALYLCASSLDRGTYNEQFFGPGTRLTVL.

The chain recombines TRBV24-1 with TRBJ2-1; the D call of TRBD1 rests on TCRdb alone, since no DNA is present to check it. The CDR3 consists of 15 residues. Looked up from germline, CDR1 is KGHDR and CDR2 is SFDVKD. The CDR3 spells CATKVGDNSYNEQFF.

The CDR3 sequence is CASSPTGLAHLQETQYF. The chain couples TRBV5-1 to TRBJ2-5; checking the TCRdb D call of TRBD2 is not possible without DNA. The CDR3 runs to 17 residues. Germline values: CDR1 SGHRS, CDR2 YFSETQ.

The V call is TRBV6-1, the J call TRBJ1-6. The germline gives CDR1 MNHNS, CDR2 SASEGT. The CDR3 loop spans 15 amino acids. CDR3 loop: CASSQPDKWNSPLHF.

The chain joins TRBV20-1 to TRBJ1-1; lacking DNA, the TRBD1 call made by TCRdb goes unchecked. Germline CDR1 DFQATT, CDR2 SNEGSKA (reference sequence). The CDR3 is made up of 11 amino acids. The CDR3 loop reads CSALGAVEAFF.

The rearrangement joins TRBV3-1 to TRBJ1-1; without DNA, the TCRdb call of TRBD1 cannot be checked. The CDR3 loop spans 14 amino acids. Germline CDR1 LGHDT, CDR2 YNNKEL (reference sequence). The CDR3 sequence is CASSQEAAHTEAFF.

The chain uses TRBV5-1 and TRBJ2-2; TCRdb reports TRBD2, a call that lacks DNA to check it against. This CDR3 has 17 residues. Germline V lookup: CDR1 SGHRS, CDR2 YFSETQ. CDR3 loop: CASSLEGLARVTGELFF.